The present entry profiles one T cell receptor (beta chain) with its context. This sample is drawn from a study of blood T cell repertoires in COVID-19. The overall study: Acute and convalescent COVID-19 samples came from the United States, Italy and Spain. In each case, the material was cDNA or gDNA derived from T cells, B-cell-depleted T cells, or PBMCs.

The germline V gene encodes CDR1 SGHRS and CDR2 YFSETQ. V shed 3 bases and J 5 bases; nucleotides not matched to a gene: 4. The CDR3 contains 15 residues. In the authors' workflow: Using reference gene primer amplification, nucleated cell counts were estimated. Some clones are missing from TCRdb's copy, which holds only in-frame ones; the method was immunoSEQ multiplex PCR. That table gives V, J and clone size, and the DNA gave D and trimming. The sample contains fewer than 150,000 clones, more than 75% of which appear only once. The V gene is TRBV5-1, the J gene TRBJ1-4, with 10 bases aligning to TRBD1. This clonotype was obtained from a woman aged 50 to 60 who had recovered from COVID-19. Sequencing was performed on peripheral blood. The CDR3 is CASSWGDRGNEKLFF. The CDR3 nucleotides read TGCGCCAGCAGCTGGGGGGACAGGGGAAATGAAAAACTGTTTTTT.